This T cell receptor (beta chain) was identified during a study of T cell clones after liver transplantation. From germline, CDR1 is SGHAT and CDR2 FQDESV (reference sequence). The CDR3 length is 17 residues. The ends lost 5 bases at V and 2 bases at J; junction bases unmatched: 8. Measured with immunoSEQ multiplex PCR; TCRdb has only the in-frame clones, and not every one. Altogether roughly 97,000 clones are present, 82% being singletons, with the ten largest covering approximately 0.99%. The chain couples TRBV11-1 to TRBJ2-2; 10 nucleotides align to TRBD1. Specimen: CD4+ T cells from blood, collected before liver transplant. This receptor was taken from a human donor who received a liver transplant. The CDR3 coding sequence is TGTGCCAGCAGCCAGATGACAGGGGGCTTCAACACCGGGGAGCTGTTTTTT. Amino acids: CASSQMTGGFNTGELFF.